A selection of T cell receptor beta chains follows, all from one sample in a study of T cell responses to AZD1222 COVID-19 vaccine. Only in-frame clones appear in the TCRdb table, and some are missing; sequencing was by immunoSEQ multiplex PCR. Of approximately 150,000 clones in the sample, roughly 93% are singletons; the top ten hold 0.7% to 0.9%. This sample comprised peripheral blood, obtained on day 0 of AZD1222 vaccination. These receptors were taken from an adult in good health. Both conserved end residues are part of each CDR3.

CDR3 protein: CASSGRTLGDQPQHF
CDR3 length: 15
J gene: TRBJ1-5
V gene: TRBV19

CDR3 protein: CASSGVRTLQETQYF
CDR3 length: 15
J gene: TRBJ2-5
V gene: TRBV5-1

CDR3 protein: CASSQDYLGRSDYGYTF
CDR3 length: 17
J gene: TRBJ1-2
V gene: TRBV4-3

CDR3 protein: CASSNLQGIGNQPQHF
CDR3 length: 16
J gene: TRBJ1-5
V gene: TRBV19

CDR3 protein: CAWSVLSGTEVGELFF
CDR3 length: 16
J gene: TRBJ2-2
V gene: TRBV30

CDR3 protein: CATSVPQGFKGSPLHF
CDR3 length: 16
J gene: TRBJ1-6
V gene: TRBV24-1

CDR3 protein: CASSLDHGEQFF
CDR3 length: 12
J gene: TRBJ2-1
V gene: TRBV7-7

CDR3 protein: CASSRGGFNTIYF
CDR3 length: 13
J gene: TRBJ1-3
V gene: TRBV4-1

CDR3 protein: CASSAAYYGSYEQYF
CDR3 length: 15
J gene: TRBJ2-7
V gene: TRBV6-2/TRBV6-3

CDR3 protein: CSVLSFGTGSYEQYF
CDR3 length: 15
J gene: TRBJ2-7
V gene: TRBV29-1

CDR3 protein: CASSYTDRGTEAFF
CDR3 length: 14
J gene: TRBJ1-1
V gene: TRBV6-5

CDR3 protein: CASSIRPRGADEQFF
CDR3 length: 15
J gene: TRBJ2-1
V gene: TRBV5-1

CDR3 protein: CASSYLLDRGNEQFF
CDR3 length: 15
J gene: TRBJ2-1
V gene: TRBV6-2/TRBV6-3

CDR3 protein: CAWSVRSNQPQHF
CDR3 length: 13
J gene: TRBJ1-5
V gene: TRBV30

CDR3 protein: CASSTPTSGGGKTQYF
CDR3 length: 16
J gene: TRBJ2-5
V gene: TRBV11-2

CDR3 protein: CASSLHGSGGGAQYF
CDR3 length: 15
J gene: TRBJ2-3
V gene: TRBV3-1/TRBV3-2

CDR3 protein: CASTRTGGNYGYTF
CDR3 length: 14
J gene: TRBJ1-2
V gene: TRBV27